This TCR beta chain was recorded in a study of T-cell reconstitution after alpha-beta-depleted transplantation in children. Points from the study as a whole: Hyperexpanded clones declined; after one year, newly produced T cells mostly supplied diversity. Surviving recipient T cells and thymic progenitors produced the high day-60 TCRbeta diversity seen in some patients. Where alpha-beta T cells came from about two months after transplant was reportedly several hundred expanded graft clones.

This clonotype appeared a few times. Its specificity is not known. Unique molecular identifiers were incorporated into the prepared TCRbeta library. TCRdb re-derived calls from the PCR reads in MiXCR, one entry per CDR3 protein. The sample lists roughly 70,000 distinct CDR3 sequences, over 4.5% seen once, with around 18% in the top ten. Germline CDR1 is SGHAT and CDR2 is FQNNGV. CDR3 length equals 14 residues. Trimming stripped 6 bases from V and 4 bases from J, with 15 bases between. The clonotype originates from a boy under two years old who had a stem cell transplant for acute myeloid leukemia, so the T cells may come from the graft donor. This sequence joins TRBV11-2 and TRBJ2-5; no definite D call. Source: PBMCs, mostly from graft donor cells, taken 180 days after TCRalphabeta/CD19-depleted stem cell transplant. The CDR3 protein is CASSPERRRETQYF. In DNA form, the CDR3 reads TGTGCCAGCAGTCCTGAACGGCGGCGAGAGACCCAGTACTTC.